The next 27 T cell receptor beta chains were all read from a single sample in a study of cytomegalovirus exposure and HLA in healthy donors. Use of 60 Vbeta and 13 Jbeta primers characterized the PCR. Data came from immunoSEQ multiplex PCR; TCRdb stores just in-frame clones and leaves some out. Among under 300,000 clones listed, approximately 84% were seen once. The sample comprised PBMCs. These receptors were obtained from a woman in her 40s in good health and CMV-seropositive.

This clone was seen a few times. The DNA for the CDR3 is TGCGCCAGCAGCCAAGAGGGACTCTATGGCTACACCTTC. Its protein product is CASSQEGLYGYTF. The chain is built from TRBV4-3 and TRBJ1-2, with D possibly TRBD1 on 5 matching bases. Germline CDR1 reads LGHNA; CDR2 reads YSLEER. This CDR3 has 13 residues. The V end lost 0 bases, the J end lost 4 bases, and 6 bases lay between the germline ends.

This chain joins TRBV5-6 and TRBJ2-3, with D perhaps TRBD2 (6 bases). From germline, CDR1 is SGHDT and CDR2 YYEEEE. Trimming removed 4 bases from V and 5 bases from J, with 11 bases in between. The length of the CDR3 is 13 residues. CDR3 sequence: CASSPVGGDTQYF. The CDR3 nucleotides are TGTGCCAGCAGCCCAGTGGGGGGAGATACGCAGTATTTT.

The rearrangement uses TRBV28 and TRBJ2-5, with TRBD1 matching over 9 bases. CDR3 length: 15 residues. The V and J ends lost 2 bases and 6 bases, in that order; junction bases with no gene match: 7. Germline V CDR1 and CDR2: MDHEN, SYDVKM. The CDR3 reads CASSLHQGQGQTQYF. CDR3 sequence (DNA): TGTGCCAGCAGTTTACACCAAGGACAGGGGCAGACCCAGTACTTC. Drawing the rest from reference TRBV28 and TRBJ2-5, the complete variable domain is DVKVTQSSRYLVKRTGEKVFLECVQDMDHENMFWYRQDPGLGLRLIYFSYDVKMKEKGDIPEGYSVSREKKERFSLILESASTNQTSMYLCASSLHQGQGQTQYFGPGTRLLVL.

The chain combines TRBV29-1 with TRBJ2-4; D possibly corresponds to TRBD2 (5 bases). Trimming cost V 0 bases and J 5 bases, with 8 bases left between them. CDR1 and CDR2 from the germline V gene are SQVTM and ANQGSEA. The CDR3 sequence is 13 residues long. The CDR3 loop is CSVEDPSQNIQYF. The CDR3 nucleotides read TGCAGCGTTGAAGATCCTAGCCAAAACATTCAGTACTTC.

The J gene is TRBJ1-2, the V gene TRBV6-1; D is undetermined. The germline gives CDR1 MNHNS, CDR2 SASEGT. The length of the CDR3 is 14 residues. V lost 6 bases, J lost 0 bases, and 11 bases lay in between. The CDR3 spells CASSPVSANYGYTF. The CDR3 DNA is TGTGCCAGCAGCCCTGTCTCCGCTAACTATGGCTACACCTTC.

The V and J genes are TRBV11-1 and TRBJ2-3; 12 positions agree with TRBD2. Trimming took 7 bases from V and 1 from J; bases not matched to a gene: 6. Looked up from germline, CDR1 is SGHAT and CDR2 is FQDESV (reference sequence). The CDR3 has 16 amino acids. The CDR3 sequence is CASTPRLAGGTDTQYF. The CDR3 DNA follows: TGTGCCAGCACCCCCCGACTAGCGGGAGGCACAGATACGCAGTATTTT.

This clone was picked up one time. The chain recombines TRBV19 with TRBJ2-1; the match to TRBD2 covers 13 bases. The germline V gene encodes CDR1 LNHDA and CDR2 SQIVND (reference sequence). The CDR3 is 14 residues long. V lost 6 bases and J lost 10; bases outside the gene matches: 6. DNA of the CDR3: TGTGCCAGTAGACTAGCGGGAGGGCCATGGGAGCAGTTCTTC. It yields the protein CASRLAGGPWEQFF.

This chain uses TRBV14 with TRBJ1-4; unclear D gene. The CDR3 extends over 14 amino acids. Germline loops: CDR1 SGHDN, CDR2 FVKESK. Trimming took 4 bases from V and 8 from J, leaving 14 bases between them. CDR3 amino acids: CASSRGGIGEKLFF. The CDR3 DNA reads as TGTGCCAGCAGCCGAGGAGGGATTGGCGAAAAACTGTTTTTT.

This clone was seen a single time. The chain couples TRBV5-6 to TRBJ2-1; possibly TRBD1 for D (5 bases). The CDR3 is 14 residues long. Looked up from germline, CDR1 is SGHDT and CDR2 is YYEEEE. V dropped 4 bases and J dropped 2 bases, with 10 bases sitting between them. The CDR3: CASSPRTPYNEQFF. The CDR3 DNA is TGTGCCAGCAGCCCTCGGACACCCTACAATGAGCAGTTCTTC. The full variable domain, with the rest looked up from reference TRBV5-6 and TRBJ2-1, is DAGVTQSPTHLIKTRGQQVTLRCSPKSGHDTVSWYQQALGQGPQFIFQYYEEEERQRGNFPDRFSGHQFPNYSSELNVNALLLGDSALYLCASSPRTPYNEQFFGPGTRLTVL.

This clone is a singleton in its sample. The chain combines TRBV9 with TRBJ2-4; 12 bases map to TRBD1. CDR3 length: 17 residues. The ends lost 0 bases at V and 8 bases at J; junction bases unmatched: 9. The germline gives CDR1 SGDLS, CDR2 YYNGEE. The CDR3 is CASSVGGQGARQYIQYF. The CDR3 DNA reads as TGTGCCAGCAGCGTAGGGGGACAGGGGGCGCGGCAATACATTCAGTACTTC.

The chain combines TRBV30 with TRBJ1-4; D gene ambiguous. The V gene's germline CDR1 is GTSNPN and CDR2 SVGIG (reference sequence). V dropped 0 bases and J dropped 8 bases, with 13 bases sitting between them. The CDR3 length is 14 residues. CDR3 nucleotide sequence: TGTGCCTGGAGTGTATCGGGGTTAGAAGAAAAACTGTTTTTT. This codes for CAWSVSGLEEKLFF.

This clone was counted only a few times. The V call is TRBV19, the J call TRBJ1-1, with D uncertain. The CDR3 totals 13 residues. From germline, CDR1 is LNHDA and CDR2 SQIVND (reference sequence). Trimming left V 11 bases short and J 0 bases short, with 13 bases between. The CDR3 loop reads CAVGGPMNTEAFF. The CDR3 DNA reads as TGTGCCGTGGGCGGGCCCATGAACACTGAAGCTTTCTTT.

The gene calls are TRBV5-1 and TRBJ2-1, with 11 nucleotides matching TRBD1. This CDR3 is 16 amino acids long. Looked up from germline, CDR1 is SGHRS and CDR2 is YFSETQ. Trimming took 0 bases from V and 4 from J; bases not matched to a gene: 3. In DNA form, the CDR3 reads TGCGCCAGCAGCTTGGAAGGGACAGGGGGGTACAATGAGCAGTTCTTC. Encoded protein: CASSLEGTGGYNEQFF.

The chain combines TRBV2 with TRBJ2-1; 7 bases are shared with TRBD1. The J segment lost 2 bases and the V segment lost 4 bases, leaving 5 bases of the junction unmatched. The CDR3 is 15 residues long. Germline V gene data show CDR1 as SNHLY and CDR2 as FYNNEI. CDR3 in DNA: TGTGCCAGCAGTGCTGACAGGGAACCCTACAATGAGCAGTTCTTC. This encodes CASSADREPYNEQFF.

The chain carries TRBV27 and TRBJ1-2; 7 bases are shared with TRBD1. Germline assignment: CDR1 MNHEY and CDR2 SMNVEV (reference sequence). Trimming removed 6 bases from V and 7 bases from J; junction bases left unmatched: 8. The CDR3 is 13 residues long. CDR3 DNA sequence: TGTGCCAGCAGAGAACAGGGGCGGGGTGGCTACACCTTC. Its translation: CASREQGRGGYTF.

The chain couples TRBV28 to TRBJ1-1; maybe TRBD1 (5 bases). The V end was cut by 3 bases, the J end by 9 bases, with 11 bases between. Germline V CDR1 and CDR2: MDHEN, SYDVKM. This CDR3 comprises 12 residues. The CDR3 nucleotides are TGTGCCAGCAGTTTGGGGCAGGGAAAAGCTTTCTTT. The encoded protein is CASSLGQGKAFF. The full variable domain, rest sourced from reference TRBV28 and TRBJ1-1, is DVKVTQSSRYLVKRTGEKVFLECVQDMDHENMFWYRQDPGLGLRLIYFSYDVKMKEKGDIPEGYSVSREKKERFSLILESASTNQTSMYLCASSLGQGKAFFGQGTRLTVV.

This chain joins TRBV20-1 and TRBJ2-7; D is unresolved. CDR3 length: 11 amino acids. V lost 7 bases and J 1 base, leaving 8 bases between the germline ends. Germline lookup yields CDR1 DFQATT and CDR2 SNEGSKA (reference sequence). In nucleotides, the CDR3 is TGCAGTGTGGGCCCGTCCTACGAGCAGTACTTC. Its protein is CSVGPSYEQYF.

V and J are TRBV5-1 and TRBJ2-1; TRBD2 matches at 13 bases. The CDR3 consists of 15 residues. Germline-derived CDR1 and CDR2 are SGHRS and YFSETQ. V shed 8 bases and J 10 bases; nucleotides not matched to a gene: 12. The CDR3: CASRRTSGSSWEQFF. Written as DNA, the CDR3 is TGCGCCAGTCGACGGACTAGCGGGAGTTCTTGGGAGCAGTTCTTC.

The gene calls are TRBV30 and TRBJ2-5, with a tentative D call TRBD1 (5 bases). Judging by the DNA end, TRBJ2-7 fits better; the J call may be wrong. In germline, CDR1 is GTSNPN, CDR2 SVGIG (reference sequence). This CDR3 is built from 13 residues. For the CDR3, the DNA is TGTGCCTGGAGTAATGGGGCCGTCTACGAGCAGTACTTC. Amino acid sequence: CAWSNGAVYEQYF.

The chain is built from TRBV11-2 and TRBJ1-1; possibly TRBD1 for D (5 bases). This CDR3 contains 14 residues. Trimming cost V 4 bases and J 4 bases, with 13 bases left between them. Germline CDR1 is SGHAT and CDR2 is FQNNGV. The CDR3 is CASSSSSRGTEAFF. In nucleotides, the CDR3 is TGTGCCAGCAGCTCGAGTTCTAGGGGCACTGAAGCTTTCTTT.

This chain connects TRBV28 to TRBJ1-1; TRBD1 agrees at 9 bases. The CDR3 spans 15 residues. In germline, CDR1 is MDHEN, CDR2 SYDVKM. V was clipped by 5 bases and J by 0 bases; unmatched bases: 4. CDR3 region: CASSPGTGMNTEAFF. The CDR3 DNA reads TGTGCCAGCAGTCCAGGGACAGGGATGAACACTGAAGCTTTCTTT.

This chain uses TRBV30 with TRBJ2-7, with 9 positions matching TRBD2. This CDR3 is 14 amino acids long. The V and J ends lost 2 bases and 2 bases, in that order; junction bases with no gene match: 4. CDR1 is GTSNPN, CDR2 SVGIG, per germline (reference sequence). CDR3 bases: TGTGCCTGGAGTTGGGCGGGAGGGACCTACGAGCAGTACTTC. It translates to CAWSWAGGTYEQYF.

V is TRBV29-1 and J is TRBJ2-5; the D gene is possibly TRBD1 (5 bases). Trimming took off 1 base at V and 3 bases at J, with 6 bases between the two ends. Per germline, CDR1 SQVTM and CDR2 ANQGSEA. The CDR3 has 12 residues. The CDR3 loop is CSVEGGEETQYF. The CDR3 nucleotides read TGCAGCGTTGAAGGGGGCGAAGAGACCCAGTACTTC. Complete variable domain (other parts from reference TRBV29-1 and TRBJ2-5): SAVISQKPSRDICQRGTSLTIQCQVDSQVTMMFWYRQQPGQSLTLIATANQGSEATYESGFVIDKFPISRPNLTFSTLTVSNMSPEDSSIYLCSVEGGEETQYFGPGTRLLVL.

Written as DNA, the CDR3 is TGTGCCAGCAGTCGGGCAGGGGCAGATACGCAGTATTTT. It encodes CASSRAGADTQYF. The rearrangement joins TRBV2 to TRBJ2-3; TRBD1 might be the D (6 bases). The CDR3 extends over 13 amino acids. The germline gives CDR1 SNHLY, CDR2 FYNNEI. The ends were cut back, 5 bases at V and 4 bases at J, with 10 bases in the middle. The full variable domain, its missing parts supplied by reference TRBV2 and TRBJ2-3, is EPEVTQTPSHQVTQMGQEVILRCVPISNHLYFYWYRQILGQKVEFLVSFYNNEISEKSEIFDDQFSVERPDGSNFTLKIRSTKLEDSAMYFCASSRAGADTQYFGPGTRLTVL.

V usage is TRBV4-3 and J usage is TRBJ2-5, with 9 bases aligning to TRBD2. J was trimmed by 2 bases and V by 0 bases; bases with no gene match: 4. Germline values: CDR1 LGHNA, CDR2 YSLEER. CDR3 size: 16 residues. The CDR3 protein is CASSQDSLAGQETQYF. CDR3 coding DNA: TGCGCCAGCAGCCAAGATAGCCTAGCGGGACAAGAGACCCAGTACTTC.

The chain couples TRBV27 to TRBJ2-7, with 7 bases matching TRBD1. The CDR3 contains 12 residues. J gave up 0 bases and V 9 bases, and 2 bases lay outside the gene matches. CDR1 MNHEY and CDR2 SMNVEV come from the germline V gene (reference sequence). DNA for the CDR3: TGTGCCAGTGGACAGGCCTCCTACGAGCAGTACTTC. Protein sequence: CASGQASYEQYF.

This chain joins TRBV28 and TRBJ1-6; 9 nucleotides line up with TRBD1. Germline V gene lookup returns CDR1 MDHEN and CDR2 SYDVKM. V was pared by 7 bases and J by 8 bases, with 12 bases of the junction left unmatched. This CDR3 contains 16 residues. The CDR3 protein is CASTLRIGTGYSPLHF. The CDR3 bases are TGTGCCAGCACTCTGAGGATTGGGACAGGGTATTCACCCCTCCACTTT.